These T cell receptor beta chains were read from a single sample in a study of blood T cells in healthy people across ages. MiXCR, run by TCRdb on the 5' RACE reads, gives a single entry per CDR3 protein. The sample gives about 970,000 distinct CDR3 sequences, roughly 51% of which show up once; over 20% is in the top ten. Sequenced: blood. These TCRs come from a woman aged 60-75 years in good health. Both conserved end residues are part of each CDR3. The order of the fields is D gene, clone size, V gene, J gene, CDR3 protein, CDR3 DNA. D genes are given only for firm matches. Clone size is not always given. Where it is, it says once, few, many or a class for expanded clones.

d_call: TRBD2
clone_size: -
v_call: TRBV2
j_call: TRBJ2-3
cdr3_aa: CASSEPSRLAGLRADTQYF
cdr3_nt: TGTGCCAGCAGTGAACCCTCCCGACTAGCGGGATTGAGGGCAGATACGCAGTATTTT

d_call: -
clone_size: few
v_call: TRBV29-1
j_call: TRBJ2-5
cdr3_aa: CSAARAMGTQYF
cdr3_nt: TGCAGCGCTGCGCGGGCAATGGGGACCCAGTACTTC

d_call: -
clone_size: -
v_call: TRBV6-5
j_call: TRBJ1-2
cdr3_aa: CASKEDASQGYTF
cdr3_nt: TGTGCCAGCAAAGAGGACGCCTCTCAAGGCTACACCTTC

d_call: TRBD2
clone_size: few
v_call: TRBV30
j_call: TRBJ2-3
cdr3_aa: CAWRTAGGSDTQYF
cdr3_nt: TGTGCCTGGAGAACAGCGGGAGGCTCAGATACGCAGTATTTT

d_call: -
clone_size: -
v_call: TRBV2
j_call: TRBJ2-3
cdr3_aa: CASSEAGSGSLLTDTQYF
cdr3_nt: TGTGCCAGCAGTGAAGCGGGAAGTGGCAGTCTCCTCACAGATACGCAGTATTTT

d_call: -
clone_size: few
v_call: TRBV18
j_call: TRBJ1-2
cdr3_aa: CASSLDSGYTF
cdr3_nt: TGTGCCAGCTCATTGGACAGTGGCTACACCTTC

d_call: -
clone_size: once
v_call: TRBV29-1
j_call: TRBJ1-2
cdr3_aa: CSVWVQDDYGYTF
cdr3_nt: TGCAGCGTTTGGGTACAGGACGATTATGGCTACACCTTC

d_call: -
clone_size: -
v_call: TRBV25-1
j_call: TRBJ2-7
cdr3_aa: CASGNLGFYEQYF
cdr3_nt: TGTGCCAGCGGGAATCTTGGGTTCTACGAGCAGTACTTC

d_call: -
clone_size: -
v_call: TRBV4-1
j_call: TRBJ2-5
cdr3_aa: CASSHPPQQETQYF
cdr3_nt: TGCGCCAGCAGCCACCCACCACAGCAAGAGACCCAGTACTTC

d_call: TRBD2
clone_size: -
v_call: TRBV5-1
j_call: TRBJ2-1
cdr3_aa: CASSFNQLAGYNEQFF
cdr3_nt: TGCGCCAGCAGTTTCAACCAACTAGCGGGCTACAATGAGCAGTTCTTC

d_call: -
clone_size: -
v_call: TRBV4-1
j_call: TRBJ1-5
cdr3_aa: CASSQVDGNQPQHF
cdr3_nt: TGCGCCAGCAGCCAAGTAGACGGCAATCAGCCCCAGCATTTT

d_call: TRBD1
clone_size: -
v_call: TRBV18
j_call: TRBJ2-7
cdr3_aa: CASSPLGQPDEQYF
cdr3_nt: TGTGCCAGCTCACCACTGGGACAGCCGGACGAGCAGTACTTC

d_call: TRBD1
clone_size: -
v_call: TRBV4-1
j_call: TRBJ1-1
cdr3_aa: CASSQEVTGDTEAFF
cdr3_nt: TGCGCCAGCAGCCAAGAAGTGACAGGGGACACTGAAGCTTTCTTT

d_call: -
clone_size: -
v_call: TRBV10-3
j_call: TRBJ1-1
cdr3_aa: CAISESDRLNTEAFF
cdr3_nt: TGTGCCATCAGTGAGTCGGACAGACTGAACACTGAAGCTTTCTTT

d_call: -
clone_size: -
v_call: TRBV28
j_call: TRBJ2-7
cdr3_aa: CASRTLLTEQYF
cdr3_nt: TGTGCCAGCAGGACCCTCCTCACCGAGCAGTACTTC

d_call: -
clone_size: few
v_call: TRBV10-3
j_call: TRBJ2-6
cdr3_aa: CAISTPGGANVLTF
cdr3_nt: TGTGCCATCAGTACCCCAGGAGGGGCCAACGTCCTGACTTTC

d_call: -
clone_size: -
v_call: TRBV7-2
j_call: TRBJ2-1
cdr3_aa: CASSLREISTDTQFF
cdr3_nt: TGTGCCAGCAGCTTGCGGGAAATCAGCACAGATACGCAGTTCTTC

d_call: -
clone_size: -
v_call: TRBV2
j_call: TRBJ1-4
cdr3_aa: CASSFRVTNEKLFF
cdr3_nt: TGTGCCAGCAGTTTCAGGGTCACTAATGAAAAACTGTTTTTT

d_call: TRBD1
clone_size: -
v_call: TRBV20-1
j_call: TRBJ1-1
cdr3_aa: CSASPPTGGVGITEAFF
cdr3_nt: TGCAGTGCTAGCCCCCCGACAGGGGGAGTAGGGATCACTGAAGCTTTCTTT

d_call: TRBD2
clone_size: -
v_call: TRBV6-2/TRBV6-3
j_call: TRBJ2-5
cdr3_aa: CASKGSGGHEQYF
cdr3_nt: TGTGCCAGCAAAGGGTCGGGGGGGCATGAGCAGTACTTC

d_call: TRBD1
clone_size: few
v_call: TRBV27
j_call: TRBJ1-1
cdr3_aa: CASSFGQGASTEAFF
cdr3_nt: TGTGCCAGCAGTTTTGGCCAGGGGGCGAGTACTGAAGCTTTCTTT

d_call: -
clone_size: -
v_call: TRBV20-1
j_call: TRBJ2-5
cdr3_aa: CSAALGTQYF
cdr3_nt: TGCAGTGCTGCCCTGGGGACCCAGTACTTC

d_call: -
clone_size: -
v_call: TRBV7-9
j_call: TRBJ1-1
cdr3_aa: CASSLEGGGVGNTEAFF
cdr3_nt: TGTGCCAGCAGCTTAGAGGGAGGGGGTGTGGGGAACACTGAAGCTTTCTTT

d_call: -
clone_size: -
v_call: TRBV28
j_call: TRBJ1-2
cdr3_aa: CASSVGPSGGYTF
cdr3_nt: TGTGCCAGCAGTGTGGGCCCATCGGGCGGCTACACCTTC

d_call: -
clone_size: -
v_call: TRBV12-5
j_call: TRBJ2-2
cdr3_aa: CASGLVTGFNTGELFF
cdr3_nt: TGTGCTAGTGGTTTGGTAACGGGGTTTAACACCGGGGAGCTGTTTTTT

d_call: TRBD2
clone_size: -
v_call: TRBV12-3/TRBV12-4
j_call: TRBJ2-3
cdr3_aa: CASSLAGGTIPSTDTQYF
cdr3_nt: TGTGCCAGCAGTTTAGCCGGCGGGACTATCCCCAGCACAGATACGCAGTATTTT

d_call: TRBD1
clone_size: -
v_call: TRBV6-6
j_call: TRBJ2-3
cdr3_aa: CASSSDRATDTQYF
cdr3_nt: TGTGCCAGCAGTTCGGACAGGGCCACAGATACGCAGTATTTT

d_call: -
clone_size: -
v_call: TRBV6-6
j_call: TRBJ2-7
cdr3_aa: CASSPGEYNEQYF
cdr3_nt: TGTGCCAGCAGCCCGGGGGAGTACAATGAGCAGTACTTC

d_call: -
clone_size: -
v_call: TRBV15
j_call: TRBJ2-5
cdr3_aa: CATSNRPPSKTQYF
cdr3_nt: TGTGCCACCAGTAACCGGCCCCCATCGAAGACCCAGTACTTC

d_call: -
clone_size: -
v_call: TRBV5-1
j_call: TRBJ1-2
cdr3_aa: CASSPDSPREGYTF
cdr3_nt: TGCGCCAGCAGCCCGGACAGCCCTCGGGAAGGCTACACCTTC

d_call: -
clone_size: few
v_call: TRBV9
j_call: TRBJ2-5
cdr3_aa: CASSVVGPETQYF
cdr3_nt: TGTGCCAGCAGCGTAGTGGGACCCGAGACCCAGTACTTC

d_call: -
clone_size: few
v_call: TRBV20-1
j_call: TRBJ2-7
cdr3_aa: CSARDGVRGSPYEQYF
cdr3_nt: TGCAGTGCTAGAGATGGGGTGAGAGGGAGTCCCTACGAGCAGTACTTC

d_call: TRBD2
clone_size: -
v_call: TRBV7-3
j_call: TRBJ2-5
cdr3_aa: CASSPSGRAETQYF
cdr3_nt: TGTGCCAGCAGCCCTAGCGGGAGGGCTGAGACCCAGTACTTC

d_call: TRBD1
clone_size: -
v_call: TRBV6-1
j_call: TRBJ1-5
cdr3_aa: CASKAGQLGSGNQPQHF
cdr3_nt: TGTGCCAGCAAAGCGGGACAGCTAGGATCGGGCAATCAGCCCCAGCATTTT

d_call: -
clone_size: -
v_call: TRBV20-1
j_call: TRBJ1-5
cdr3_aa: CSATTGRDQPQHF
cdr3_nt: TGCAGTGCAACAACAGGGCGGGATCAGCCCCAGCATTTT

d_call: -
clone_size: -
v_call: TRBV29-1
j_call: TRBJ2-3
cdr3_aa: CSVDASGSTDTQYF
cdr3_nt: TGCAGCGTTGACGCCTCGGGGAGCACAGATACGCAGTATTTT

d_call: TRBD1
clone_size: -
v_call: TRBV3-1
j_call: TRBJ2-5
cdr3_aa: CASSQSRGRETQYF
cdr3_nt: TGTGCCAGCAGCCAAAGCAGGGGGCGAGAGACCCAGTACTTC

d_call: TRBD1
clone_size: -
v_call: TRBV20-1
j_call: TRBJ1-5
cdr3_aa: CSAERTGTGGSNQPQHF
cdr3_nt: TGCAGTGCTGAAAGGACCGGGACAGGGGGCAGCAATCAGCCCCAGCATTTT